Shown below are 5 T cell receptor beta chains from a single sample sequenced in a study of CD8 T cells in Susac syndrome. An input of about 0.5 to 1 ug of RNA was subjected to reverse transcription using random hexamers. TCRdb itself ran the immunoSEQ multiplex PCR reads through MiXCR, one entry per CDR3 protein. The sample yields some 400,000 distinct CDR3 sequences, around 85% seen once. The sequencing input was CD8+ T cells from PBMCs. These receptors were taken from a human donor with multiple sclerosis.

CDR3 loop: CASSQELQGTYNEQFF. The CDR3 DNA follows: TGCGCCAGCAGCCAAGAGTTGCAGGGGACCTACAATGAGCAGTTCTTC. J is TRBJ2-1 and V is TRBV4-1, with D tentatively TRBD1 (6 bases). Trimming pared 0 bases from V and 2 bases from J, leaving 11 bases between. From germline, CDR1 is MGHRA and CDR2 YSYEKL. The CDR3 loop spans 16 amino acids.

V usage is TRBV5-1 and J usage is TRBJ2-1; D might be TRBD1 (6 bases). The CDR3 length is 15 residues. Trimming pared 3 bases from V and 1 base from J, leaving 11 bases between. CDR1 is SGHRS, CDR2 YFSETQ, per germline. CDR3 sequence (DNA): TGCGCCAGCAGCTCGACAGGTGTTTCCTACAATGAGCAGTTCTTC. Residues: CASSSTGVSYNEQFF.

This rearrangement joins TRBV20-1 to TRBJ2-1, with D unresolved. Trimming stripped 1 base from V and 7 bases from J, with 5 bases between. This CDR3 comprises 11 residues. Germline V gene sequence: CDR1 DFQATT, CDR2 SNEGSKA (reference sequence). The CDR3 loop reads CSARAGNEQFF. CDR3 bases: TGCAGTGCTAGAGCTGGGAATGAGCAGTTCTTC.

The chain couples TRBV3-1 to TRBJ2-1, with D unclear. The V gene lost 0 bases and the J gene lost 10 bases, with 10 bases spanning the gap. This CDR3 is 13 amino acids long. Germline V gives CDR1 LGHDT, CDR2 YNNKEL (reference sequence). CDR3 loop: CASSQEGPLEQFF. Written as DNA, the CDR3 is TGTGCCAGCAGCCAAGAGGGCCCATTGGAGCAGTTCTTC.

The chain combines TRBV2 with TRBJ2-1, with D hard to call. The V end was cut by 4 bases, the J end by 0 bases, with 10 bases between. This CDR3 is built from 15 residues. CDR1 is SNHLY and CDR2 is FYNNEI in the germline V gene. Here the CDR3 DNA reads TGTGCCAGCAGTGGGGAATTGAACTCCTACAATGAGCAGTTCTTC. Its protein product is CASSGELNSYNEQFF.